This TCR beta chain was obtained from a study of technical replicates of blood from a few donors (dated by TCRdb to about 2017). Remarks on this clone: Its cognate antigen has yet to be identified. No much larger clone exists at a distance of one base, and base qualities are not known.

Library preparation was by the immunoSEQ multiplex PCR assay. TCRdb's version of the immuneACCESS table is confined to in-frame rearrangements and falls short of the full clone set. An unresolved V gene accounts for under half of the shortfall where checked; the remainder is of unknown origin. The sample profile shows around 85,000 clones; about 94% of them were found once. Clones ranked in the top ten supply approximately 0.25% of the sample. CDR1 is given as MNHEY and CDR2 as SMNVEV, both from the germline V gene (reference sequence). The CDR3 has 14 amino acids, counting the end cysteine and phenylalanine. Here the CDR3 DNA is all that survives: 42 bases in frame from base 1. The junction shows trimming of 11 bases on V and 0 bases on J, and the gene matches do not reach 10 bases of it.

This receptor chain uses TRBV27 and TRBJ2-7, with 7 central nucleotides matching TRBD2. The TCR originated in a human donor in good health. Sequencing was done on a sample of T cells isolated from PBMCs. The CDR3 has the sequence CASRAGGSSYEQYF. In nucleotide form, the sequence is TGTGCCTCGAGAGCCGGGGGGAGCTCCTACGAGCAGTACTTC.